Presented here are 25 T cell receptor beta chains from one specimen sequenced in a study of T cell responses to AZD1222 COVID-19 vaccine. This table comes from immunoSEQ multiplex PCR, and its TCRdb copy is limited to in-frame clones, with some not included. The sample carries over 100,000 clones, approximately 91% recorded once. This sample comprised peripheral blood, obtained on day 0 of AZD1222 vaccination. The receptors were gathered from an adult in good health.

The rearrangement links TRBV12-3 or TRBV12-4 to TRBJ2-3; D is uncertain. The CDR3 is 12 residues long. V gave up 3 bases and J gave up 7 bases, with 8 bases separating them. Here the CDR3 reads CASSFGQNTQYF. As DNA, the CDR3 is TGTGCCAGCAGTTTCGGTCAGAATACGCAGTATTTT.

As concerns this clone: The junction does not match germline at one end; this may be a read error. The V and J genes are TRBV6-2 or TRBV6-3 and TRBJ1-2; 9 nucleotides match TRBD1. Looked up from germline, CDR1 is MNHEY and CDR2 is SVGEGT. There are 13 residues in the CDR3. DNA of the CDR3: TGTGCCAGCAGTCTGTGGACAGGGGCCTACCGGAGCTTC. It specifies CASSLWTGAYRSF.

This clone was observed once. The chain has TRBV28 and TRBJ1-5; D is uncertain. CDR1 and CDR2 from the germline V gene are MDHEN and SYDVKM. This CDR3 has 15 amino acids. Trimming took off 2 bases at V and 3 bases at J, with 11 bases between the two ends. The CDR3 DNA sequence: TGTGCCAGCAGTTTAGAGGTTTTAATCAATCAGCCCCAGCATTTT. Translation gives CASSLEVLINQPQHF. Filled out from reference TRBV28 and TRBJ1-5, the complete variable domain reads DVKVTQSSRYLVKRTGEKVFLECVQDMDHENMFWYRQDPGLGLRLIYFSYDVKMKEKGDIPEGYSVSREKKERFSLILESASTNQTSMYLCASSLEVLINQPQHFGDGTRLSIL.

This chain joins TRBV5-6 and TRBJ2-3; D gene ambiguous. Trimming took 1 base from V and 4 from J, leaving 10 bases between them. Germline CDR1 reads SGHDT; CDR2 reads YYEEEE. This CDR3 has 14 residues. The CDR3 DNA reads as TGTGCCAGCAGCTTGTGGGCTCAGCCAGATACGCAGTATTTT. Protein: CASSLWAQPDTQYF.

The V and J genes are TRBV4-2 and TRBJ1-3; D gene uncertain. Germline CDR1 is LGHNA and CDR2 is YNFKEQ. The CDR3 covers 20 residues. The V end lost 1 base, the J end lost 0 bases, and 22 bases lay between the germline ends. The CDR3 loop reads CASSQGLILRLGSSGNTIYF. CDR3 DNA sequence: TGTGCCAGCAGCCAAGGCCTCATCCTACGGTTGGGAAGCTCTGGAAACACCATATATTTT.

This clone was seen only once. This chain joins TRBV28 and TRBJ1-5; no firm D call. CDR1 and CDR2 from the germline V gene are MDHEN and SYDVKM. V lost 4 bases, J lost 5 bases, and 12 bases lay in between. This CDR3 has 14 residues. CDR3 in DNA: TGTGCCAGCAGTTCCTCCTCCGGCTATCAGCCCCAGCATTTT. Translating gives CASSSSSGYQPQHF.

Concerning this clone: The sample carries other DNA sequences with the same CDR3. V and J are TRBV24-1 and TRBJ2-1; 7 positions match TRBD1. V lost 2 bases, J lost 5 bases, and 5 bases stayed unmatched. Germline V gene data show CDR1 as KGHDR and CDR2 as SFDVKD. The CDR3 is 15 residues long. For the CDR3, the DNA is TGTGCCACCAGTGATTCTAGACAGGGCCACAATGAGCAGTTCTTC. Its protein product is CATSDSRQGHNEQFF.

CDR3 in DNA: TGTGCCAGCAGTGAGAACAACCACGAGCAGTACTTC. This codes for CASSENNHEQYF. The V and J genes are TRBV6-1 and TRBJ2-7; D gene unclear. Germline loops: CDR1 MNHNS, CDR2 SASEGT. The V end was cut by 3 bases, the J end by 5 bases, with 8 bases between. The CDR3 runs to 12 residues.

The sample holds one count of this clone. V and J are TRBV7-9 and TRBJ2-3, with 11 bases identical to TRBD2. CDR1 SEHNR and CDR2 FQNEAQ come from the germline V gene (reference sequence). Unmatched junction bases numbered 6, after V lost 5 bases and J lost 2 bases. This CDR3 region has 16 residues. CDR3 bases: TGTGCCAGCAGCCCGGGACTAGCGGATTACACAGATACGCAGTATTTT. It is translated as CASSPGLADYTDTQYF.

V is TRBV20-1 and J is TRBJ1-1, with D uncertain. CDR1 and CDR2 from the germline V gene are DFQATT and SNEGSKA (reference sequence). CDR3 size: 14 residues. V lost 3 bases to trimming and J lost 2 bases, with 13 bases between them. For the CDR3, the DNA is TGCAGTGCTAGTATACCCCCGGGTAACACTGAAGCTTTCTTT. Translation gives CSASIPPGNTEAFF.

The chain has TRBV10-3 and TRBJ1-1, with 7 bases lining up with TRBD1. The CDR3 extends over 13 amino acids. Germline V gene lookup returns CDR1 ENHRY and CDR2 SYGVKD. Germline trimming cut 7 bases from V and 3 bases from J; bases unmatched to any gene: 5. Here the CDR3 reads CAITLDRDTEAFF. The DNA of the CDR3 is TGTGCCATCACTTTAGACAGGGACACTGAAGCTTTCTTT.

CDR3 sequence: CASSFRTGGSPLHF. The CDR3 DNA reads as TGTGCCAGCAGCTTCAGGACAGGGGGATCACCCCTCCACTTT. The chain carries TRBV7-8 and TRBJ1-6; the match to TRBD1 covers 10 bases. The CDR3 is 14 amino acids. Germline V lookup: CDR1 SGHVS, CDR2 FQNEAQ. V gave up 3 bases and J gave up 10 bases; unmatched junction bases: 3.

The gene calls are TRBV7-3 and TRBJ2-1; 13 bases map to TRBD2. The V gene's germline CDR1 is SGHTA and CDR2 FQGTGA. V lost 3 bases to trimming and J lost 8 bases; unmatched junction nucleotides: 10. The CDR3 is made up of 17 amino acids. The CDR3 region has the DNA TGTGCCAGCAGCTTCAAGGCCACTAGCGGGGGGGCAGATGAGCAGTTCTTC. It specifies CASSFKATSGGADEQFF.

The chain employs TRBV7-2 and TRBJ2-7, with 8 bases identical to TRBD2. Germline V gives CDR1 SGHTA, CDR2 FQGNSA. The V segment lost 2 bases and the J segment 0 bases; nucleotides outside the gene matches: 3. The CDR3 spans 15 residues. The CDR3 coding sequence is TGTGCCAGCAGCTTAAACGGGGGGGCCTCCTACGAGCAGTACTTC. Translated, it gives CASSLNGGASYEQYF.

The V and J genes are TRBV7-2 and TRBJ1-3; D may be TRBD1 (5 bases). Trimming took off 3 bases at V and 3 bases at J, with 9 bases between the two ends. CDR3 length: 14 amino acids. In germline, CDR1 is SGHTA, CDR2 FQGNSA. CDR3 coding DNA: TGTGCCAGCAGCTTTTCGGGGGGTGGAAACACCATATATTTT. This sequence encodes CASSFSGGGNTIYF. Full variable domain (missing parts from reference TRBV7-2 and TRBJ1-3): GAGVSQSPSNKVTEKGKDVELRCDPISGHTALYWYRQSLGQGLEFLIYFQGNSAPDKSGLPSDRFSAERTGGSVSTLTIQRTQQEDSAVYLCASSFSGGGNTIYFGEGSWLTVV.

CDR3 residues: CASSDNSGNPLGEQYF. CDR3 coding DNA: TGTGCCAGCAGCGACAATAGCGGGAACCCCCTGGGAGAGCAGTACTTC. This rearrangement joins TRBV11-2 to TRBJ2-7; TRBD2 matches at 8 bases. CDR3 length: 16 residues. V gave up 5 bases and J gave up 7 bases; unmatched junction bases: 16. CDR1 is SGHAT, CDR2 FQNNGV, per germline.

V is TRBV16 and J is TRBJ2-7; D gene ambiguous. Trimming stripped 2 bases from V and 0 bases from J, with 5 bases between. The CDR3 is made up of 13 amino acids. The V gene's germline CDR1 is KGHSY and CDR2 FQNENV. CDR3 nucleotides: TGTGCCAGCAGCCAACCAAGCTCCTACGAGCAGTACTTC. It specifies CASSQPSSYEQYF.

As concerns this clone: The same CDR3 arises from other DNA sequences in this sample as well. This rearrangement joins TRBV30 to TRBJ1-5, with D unclear. CDR1 and CDR2 (germline): GTSNPN, SVGIG (reference sequence). Trimming left V 0 bases short and J 1 base short, with 4 bases between. The CDR3 extends over 13 amino acids. The DNA of the CDR3 is TGTGCCTGGAGTGTAAGGAGCAATCAGCCCCAGCATTTT. This translates into CAWSVRSNQPQHF.

The chain joins TRBV7-9 to TRBJ2-7; maybe TRBD1 (6 bases). The CDR3 loop spans 14 amino acids. V shed 1 base and J shed 3 bases, with 10 bases lying between them. Germline CDR1 reads SEHNR; CDR2 reads FQNEAQ (reference sequence). CDR3 region: CASSLEQGLYEQYF. The CDR3, as DNA: TGTGCCAGCAGCTTAGAACAGGGCCTCTACGAGCAGTACTTC.

This sequence joins TRBV6-4 and TRBJ1-3; D is uncertain. The CDR3 loop spans 13 amino acids. V was cut by 3 bases and J by 1 base, with 4 bases left in between. Germline CDR1 is MRHNA and CDR2 is SNTAGT. CDR3 nucleotides: TGTGCCAGCAGTGAACGATCTGGAAACACCATATATTTT. Residues: CASSERSGNTIYF.

The chain links TRBV18 to TRBJ1-3; 8 nucleotides match TRBD1. This CDR3 is 17 amino acids long. Germline CDR1 KGHSH, CDR2 LQKENI. V trimming: 2 bases; J trimming: 0 bases; junction bases outside the gene matches: 6. The CDR3 DNA reads as TGTGCCAGCTCACCAACGAAGGGACAGGTCTCTGGAAACACCATATATTTT. Residues: CASSPTKGQVSGNTIYF.

This rearrangement joins TRBV7-8 to TRBJ1-3; the D is unclear. Trimming took off 1 base at V and 3 bases at J, with 7 bases between the two ends. CDR1 is SGHVS, CDR2 FQNEAQ, per germline. The CDR3 sequence is 14 residues long. The DNA of the CDR3 is TGTGCCAGCAGCTTAGTGGAGTTTGGAAACACCATATATTTT. Translating gives CASSLVEFGNTIYF.

The rearrangement uses TRBV7-2 and TRBJ2-3; 7 positions match TRBD2. CDR3 size: 14 residues. The junction had 6 bases not matched to a gene; V was cut back by 4 bases and J by 5 bases. The germline V gene has CDR1 SGHTA and CDR2 FQGNSA. The CDR3: CASSSTSLGDTQYF. Written as DNA, the CDR3 is TGTGCCAGCAGCTCGACTAGCCTTGGAGATACGCAGTATTTT.

The chain carries TRBV5-4 and TRBJ2-7; no firm D call. V was trimmed by 0 bases and J by 3 bases, leaving 7 bases between them. The CDR3 has 13 residues. Germline-derived CDR1 and CDR2 are SGHNT and YYREEE (reference sequence). In nucleotides, the CDR3 is TGTGCCAGCAGCTTGGCTGGAAACTACGAGCAGTACTTC. Protein: CASSLAGNYEQYF.

This chain joins TRBV5-1 and TRBJ1-4, with D unclear. Trimming took 0 bases from V and 8 from J, leaving 14 bases between them. CDR3 length equals 15 residues. From germline, CDR1 is SGHRS and CDR2 YFSETQ. The DNA of the CDR3 is TGCGCCAGCAGCTTGGAGGCCCTTGTAGGGGAAAAACTGTTTTTT. This codes for CASSLEALVGEKLFF.